Listed here is a single T cell receptor beta chain. The antigen is not known. Trimming cost V 4 bases and J 0 bases, with 10 bases left between them. CDR3 length: 14 amino acids. Germline lookup yields CDR1 KGHSH and CDR2 LQKENI. This entry comes from a study of shared clonotypes between healthy human individuals. Study-wide background: Donors were a couple of women and a few men aged 18 to 49.

Genomic DNA (from each subset) was split evenly across several immunoSEQ plates. Clones were sequenced by immunoSEQ multiplex PCR, and TCRdb holds only the in-frame ones, with some missing. In the table there are some 2.4 million clones, 80% to 95% of which are singletons. Study-wide results and caveats: Larger richness was generally estimated for naive than memory subsets.

This TCR derives from a man younger than 35 in good health. Some clones in this sample may be carry-over from other donors' samples. V usage is TRBV18 and J usage is TRBJ2-7; D may be TRBD1 (6 bases). Material: naive CD4+ T cells from PBMCs. Subset defined: CD45RA+ positively selected. Here the CDR3 reads CASSRQASSYEQYF. The CDR3 region has the DNA TGTGCCAGCTCACGACAGGCTAGCTCCTACGAGCAGTACTTC.